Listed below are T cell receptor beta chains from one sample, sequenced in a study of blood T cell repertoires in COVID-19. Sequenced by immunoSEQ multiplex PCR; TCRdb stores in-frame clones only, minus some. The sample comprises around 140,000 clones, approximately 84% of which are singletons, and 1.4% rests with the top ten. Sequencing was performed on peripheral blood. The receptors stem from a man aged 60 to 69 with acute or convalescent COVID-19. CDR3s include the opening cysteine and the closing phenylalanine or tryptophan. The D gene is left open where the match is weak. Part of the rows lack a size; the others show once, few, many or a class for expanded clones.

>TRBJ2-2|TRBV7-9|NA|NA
CASKGEAGELFF
TGTGCCAGCAAAGGGGAGGCCGGGGAGCTGTTTTTT
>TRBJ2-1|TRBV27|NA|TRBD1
CASSFLGTGGFNEQFF
TGTGCCAGCAGTTTTCTCGGGACAGGGGGTTTCAATGAGCAGTTCTTC
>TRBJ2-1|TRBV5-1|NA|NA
CASSLGDSYNEQFF
TGCGCCAGCAGCTTGGGAGACAGCTACAATGAGCAGTTCTTC
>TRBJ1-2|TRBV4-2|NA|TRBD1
CASRGQGDYGYTF
TGTGCCAGCCGGGGACAGGGGGACTATGGCTACACCTTC
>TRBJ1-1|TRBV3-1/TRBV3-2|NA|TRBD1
CASSLGSTGEAFF
TGTGCCAGCAGCCTAGGATCTACAGGGGAGGCTTTCTTT
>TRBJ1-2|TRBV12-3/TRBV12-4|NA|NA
CASTSTNTYGYTF
TGTGCCAGCACCTCGACAAACACCTATGGCTACACCTTC
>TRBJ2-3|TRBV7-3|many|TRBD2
CASSRSGGSADTQYF
TGTGCCAGCAGTCGTAGCGGGGGGTCGGCAGATACGCAGTATTTT
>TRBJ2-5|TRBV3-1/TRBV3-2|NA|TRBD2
CASSPRTSFQETQYF
TGTGCCAGCAGCCCCCGGACTAGTTTCCAAGAGACCCAGTACTTC
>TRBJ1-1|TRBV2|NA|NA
CARRGTEAFF
TGTGCCAGACGAGGCACTGAAGCTTTCTTT
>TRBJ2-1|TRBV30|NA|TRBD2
CAWTLRAGMSSSYNEQFF
TGTGCCTGGACCCTTAGAGCGGGGATGTCTAGCTCCTACAATGAGCAGTTCTTC
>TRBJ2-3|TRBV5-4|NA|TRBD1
CASSLAARGQDTQYF
TGTGCCAGCAGCTTGGCCGCCAGGGGGCAAGATACGCAGTATTTT
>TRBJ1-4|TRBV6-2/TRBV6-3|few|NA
CASSYVGLDEKLFF
TGTGCCAGCAGTTACGTGGGTCTAGATGAAAAACTGTTTTTT
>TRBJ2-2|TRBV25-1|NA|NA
CASSDYGTGELFF
TGTGCCAGCAGTGATTACGGGACCGGGGAGCTGTTTTTT
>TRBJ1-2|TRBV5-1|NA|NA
CASSLEVTPNYGYTF
TGCGCCAGCAGCTTGGAGGTGACACCTAACTATGGCTACACCTTC
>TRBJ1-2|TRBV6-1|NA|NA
CASSELGDGYTF
TGTGCCAGCAGTGAACTCGGGGATGGCTACACCTTC
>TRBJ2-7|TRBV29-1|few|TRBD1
CSVEENRGRHDF
TGCAGCGTTGAAGAAAACAGGGGGCGTCATGACTTC
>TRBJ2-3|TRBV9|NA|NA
CASSEGPDTQYF
TGTGCCAGCAGCGAGGGGCCAGATACGCAGTATTTT